The T cell receptor (beta chain) described here comes from a study of CD8 T cells in Susac syndrome. Broader study findings: The number of individuals included in the study's TCR sequencing and HLA analysis was acknowledged as relatively small.

A remark on this clonotype: The antigen is undetermined.

The CDR3 sequence is 15 residues long. J was trimmed by 6 bases and V by 6 bases; bases with no gene match: 6. Germline loops: CDR1 ENHRY, CDR2 SYGVKD. TCR beta sequencing was performed on blood CD8+ and CD4+ T cells. Multiple sclerosis controls were treatment-naive patients with stable or active relapsing-remitting disease. With random hexamers, 0.5 to 1 ug RNA was reverse transcribed. Across 54 Vbeta and 13 Jbeta, TCR beta CDR3 was amplified with immunoSEQ multiplex PCR. TCRdb re-called the immunoSEQ multiplex PCR reads through MiXCR, storing one row per CDR3 protein. The data contain around 300,000 distinct CDR3 sequences, about 82% of them singletons.

The sample was CD8+ T cells from PBMCs. The J gene is TRBJ2-1, the V gene TRBV10-3; the match to TRBD2 covers 12 bases. The sequence was obtained from a human donor with multiple sclerosis. The CDR3 DNA follows: TGTGCCATCAGGCGGACTAGCGGGACTCTCAATGAGCAGTTCTTC. Its translation: CAIRRTSGTLNEQFF.